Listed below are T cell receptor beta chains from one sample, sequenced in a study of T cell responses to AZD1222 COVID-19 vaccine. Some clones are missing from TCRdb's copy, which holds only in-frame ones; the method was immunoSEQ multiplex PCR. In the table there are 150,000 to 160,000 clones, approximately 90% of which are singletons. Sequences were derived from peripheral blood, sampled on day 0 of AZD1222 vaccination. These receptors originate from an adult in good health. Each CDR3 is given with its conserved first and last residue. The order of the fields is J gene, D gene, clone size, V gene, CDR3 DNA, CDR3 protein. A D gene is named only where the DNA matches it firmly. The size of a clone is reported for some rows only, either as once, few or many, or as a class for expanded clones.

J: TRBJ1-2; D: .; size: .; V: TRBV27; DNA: .; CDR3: CASSFLADDGYTF
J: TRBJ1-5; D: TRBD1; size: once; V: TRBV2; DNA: TGTGCCAGCAGTGTTGGACAGGGGGCCTATCAGCCCCAGCATTTT; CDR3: CASSVGQGAYQPQHF
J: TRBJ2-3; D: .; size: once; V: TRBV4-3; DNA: TGCGCCAGCAGCCCGGACTCAGCTAGCACAGATACGCAGTATTTT; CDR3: CASSPDSASTDTQYF
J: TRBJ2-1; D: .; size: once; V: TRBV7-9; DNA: TGTGCCAGCAGCTTATGGTACGACAATGAGCAGTTCTTC; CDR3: CASSLWYDNEQFF
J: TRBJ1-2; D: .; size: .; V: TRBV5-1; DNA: TGCGCCAGCAGCTTGAATTTGGCGGACTATGGCTACACCTTC; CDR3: CASSLNLADYGYTF
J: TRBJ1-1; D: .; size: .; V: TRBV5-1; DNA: TGCGCCAGCAGTTTGACAACACTCTCGCACGCTTTCTTT; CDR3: CASSLTTLSHAFF
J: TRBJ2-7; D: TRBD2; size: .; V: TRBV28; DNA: TGTGCCAGCAGTTTAGCCCAACTAGCGAGGAGCTCCTACGAGCAGTACTTC; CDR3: CASSLAQLARSSYEQYF
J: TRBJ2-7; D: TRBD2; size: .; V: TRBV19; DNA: TGTGCCAGTAGTTTCCGTGAAGCGGGAGGTTTCTACGAGCAGTACTTC; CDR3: CASSFREAGGFYEQYF
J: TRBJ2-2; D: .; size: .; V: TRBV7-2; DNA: TGTGCCAGCAGCCCCCTCGGTTCGAACACCGGGGAGCTGTTTTTT; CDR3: CASSPLGSNTGELFF
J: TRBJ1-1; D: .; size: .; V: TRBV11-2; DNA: TGTGCCAGCAGCCCCTGGAGGAACACTGAAGCTTTCTTT; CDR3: CASSPWRNTEAFF
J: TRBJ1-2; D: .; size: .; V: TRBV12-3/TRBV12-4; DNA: TGTGCCAGCTCCGATCCGGGCCCAAGAGCCTACACCTTC; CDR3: CASSDPGPRAYTF
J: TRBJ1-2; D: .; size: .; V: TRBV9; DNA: TGTGCCAGCAGCCTCCGGGTTGGGGGTAACTATGGCTACACCTTC; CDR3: CASSLRVGGNYGYTF
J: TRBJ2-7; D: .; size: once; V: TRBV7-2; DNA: TGTGCCAGCAGCTTTGGGGGCAGGTCGGTCGAGCAGTACTTC; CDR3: CASSFGGRSVEQYF
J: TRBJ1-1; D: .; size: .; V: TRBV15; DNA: TGTGCCACCAGCGAGACAGGTATCGGTGAAGCTTTCTTT; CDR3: CATSETGIGEAFF
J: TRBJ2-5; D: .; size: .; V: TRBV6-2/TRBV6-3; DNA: TGTGCCAGCAGTTACTTCACACAACAAGAGACCCAGTACTTC; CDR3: CASSYFTQQETQYF
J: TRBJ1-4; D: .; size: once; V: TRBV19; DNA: TGTGCCAGTAGTGAATACGGGGGCACTAATGAAAAACTGTTTTTT; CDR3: CASSEYGGTNEKLFF
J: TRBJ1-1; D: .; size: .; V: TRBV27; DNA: TGTGCCAGCAGACCTTCCAGGGAGAACACTGAAGCTTTCTTT; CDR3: CASRPSRENTEAFF
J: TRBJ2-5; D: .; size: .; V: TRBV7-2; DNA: TGTGCCAGCAGCTTAGCTTGGGAGACAGGGAGGGGGGAGACCCAGTACTTC; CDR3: CASSLAWETGRGETQYF
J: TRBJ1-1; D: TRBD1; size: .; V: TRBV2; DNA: TGTGCCAGCAGTAAGACAGGGGGCGGCACTGAAGCTTTCTTT; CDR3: CASSKTGGGTEAFF
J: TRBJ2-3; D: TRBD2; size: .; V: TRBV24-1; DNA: TGTGCCACCAGTGATTTGCTCGGGGGGGATACGCAGTATTTT; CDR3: CATSDLLGGDTQYF
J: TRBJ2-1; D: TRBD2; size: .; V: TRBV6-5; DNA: TGTGCCAGCAGGGTTCAGCGGGAGAGCGTCAATGAGCAGTTCTTC; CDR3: CASRVQRESVNEQFF
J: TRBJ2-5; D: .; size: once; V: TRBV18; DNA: TGTGCCAGCTTTCCGACTCTACAAGAGACCCAGTACTTC; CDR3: CASFPTLQETQYF
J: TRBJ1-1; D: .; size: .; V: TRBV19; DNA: TGTGCCAGTAGTAGGGTGGGGGACTCCACTGAAGCTTTCTTT; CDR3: CASSRVGDSTEAFF
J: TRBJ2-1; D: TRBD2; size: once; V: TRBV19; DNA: TGTGCCAGTAGTCGAGGACTAGCGGTTTACAATGAGCAGTTCTTC; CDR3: CASSRGLAVYNEQFF
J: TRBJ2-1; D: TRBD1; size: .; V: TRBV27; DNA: TGTGCCACCACCCCGACAGGGGGTATCGGAGCTGAGCAGTTCTTC; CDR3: CATTPTGGIGAEQFF
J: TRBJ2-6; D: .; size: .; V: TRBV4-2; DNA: TGTGCCAGCAGCCCGATGAGGGACTCTGGGGCCAACGTCCTGACTTTC; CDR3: CASSPMRDSGANVLTF
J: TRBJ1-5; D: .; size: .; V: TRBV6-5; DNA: TGTGCCAGCAGGAGGGCAGGGTCCACCAATCAGCCCCAGCATTTT; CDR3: CASRRAGSTNQPQHF
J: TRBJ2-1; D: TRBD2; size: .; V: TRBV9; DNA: TGTGCCAGCAGCGTGGGGACTAGCAACGAGCAGTTCTTC; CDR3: CASSVGTSNEQFF